The text below deals with one T cell receptor beta chain. The antigen is not known. TCRdb redid the calling of the reads with MiXCR, one entry per CDR3 protein. The sample lists approximately 500,000 distinct CDR3 sequences, about 11% seen once, with approximately 10% in the top ten. The sample is drawn from a study of T cell repertoires in cytomegalovirus infection. The overall study: Matching HLA type, along with CMV infection, was indicated by public TCR beta signatures.

The study's findings and limits: Accumulated public TCR beta family frequency recognized individuals carrying CMV together with the relevant HLA.

This CDR3 spans 14 amino acids. Germline loops: CDR1 SEHNR, CDR2 FQNEAQ (reference sequence). Deletions cut 4 bases from V and 5 bases from J, with 12 bases between. The rearrangement links TRBV7-9 to TRBJ2-1; maybe TRBD1 (5 bases). Source material: PBMCs. The sequence was obtained from a human donor in good health (CMV status not recorded). Some clones in this sample may be carry-over from other donors' samples. CDR3 nucleotides: TGTGCCAGCAGCTCCCAGGGCCGTCACAATGAGCAGTTCTTC. This codes for CASSSQGRHNEQFF.